This TCR beta chain was captured in a study of beta chain features in type 1 diabetes. Study-wide results and caveats: High TCR expression in some cells could lead to their over-representation in cDNA sequencing. All four CD4+ subsets of Type 1 diabetes patients contained TCRB CDR3s that were moderately but significantly shorter.

Donors contributed one heparinised blood draw apiece, averaging about 110 mL. Each of the CD4+ naive, central memory, regulatory and stem cell-like memory populations was sorted via CD45RO/CCR7/CD25/CD127/CD95/CD27. Notes on this clone: The antigen is undetermined.

Deletions cut 0 bases from V and 1 base from J, with 13 bases between. The length of the CDR3 is 16 residues. Germline loops: CDR1 LGHNA, CDR2 YNFKEQ. The investigators reverse transcribed all of the isolated RNA, so they sequenced expressed TCRB transcripts. The average read count of naive, central memory and regulatory T cell samples was 3 million to 4 million. TCRdb's copy holds only in-frame clones and misses some; the assay was immunoSEQ multiplex PCR. The data contain more than 100,000 clones, under 30% of them seen just once; the ten biggest clones take up 0.5% to 0.6%. The chain combines TRBV4-2 with TRBJ2-7; D remains ambiguous. The receptor comes from a woman younger than 35 with type 1 diabetes. Sequencing was carried out using central memory CD4+ T cells from blood. The CDR3 DNA is TGTGCCAGCAGCCAAGATGCCTTTGCGGTATCCTACGAGCAGTACTTC. Translated, it gives CASSQDAFAVSYEQYF.